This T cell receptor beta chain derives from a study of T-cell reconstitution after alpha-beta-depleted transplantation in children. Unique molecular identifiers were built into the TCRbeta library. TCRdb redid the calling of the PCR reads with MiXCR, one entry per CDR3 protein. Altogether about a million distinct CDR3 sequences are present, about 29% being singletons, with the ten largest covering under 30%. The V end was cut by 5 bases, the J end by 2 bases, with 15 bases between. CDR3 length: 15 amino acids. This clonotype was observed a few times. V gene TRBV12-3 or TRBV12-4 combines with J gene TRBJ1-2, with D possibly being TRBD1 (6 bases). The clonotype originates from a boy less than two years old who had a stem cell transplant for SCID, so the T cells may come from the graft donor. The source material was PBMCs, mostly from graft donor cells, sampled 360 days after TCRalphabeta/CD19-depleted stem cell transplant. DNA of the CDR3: TGTGCCAGCAGTAGATACAGGGCCTCCAACTATGGCTACACCTTC. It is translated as CASSRYRASNYGYTF.